This T cell receptor (beta chain) is from a study of blood T cell repertoires in COVID-19. Trimming cost V 0 bases and J 11 bases, with 10 bases left between them. The length of the CDR3 is 12 residues. Per germline, CDR1 WSHSY and CDR2 SAAADI. In the authors' methods: Nucleated cell number was recorded as an estimate derived from reference gene primer amplification. Assay used: immunoSEQ multiplex PCR; TCRdb lists only in-frame clones, some missing. The DNA gave D and trimming, while V, J and clone size come from that table. The table includes approximately 100,000 clones, 84% detected once. This chain joins TRBV10-2 and TRBJ1-1, with no clear D. Sequences were obtained from peripheral blood. This receptor was identified in a human donor in a cohort sampled during active or convalescent COVID-19. In DNA form, the CDR3 reads TGCGCCAGCAGTGAGTCCCAGCGGAGGGCTTTCTTT. This gives the protein CASSESQRRAFF.